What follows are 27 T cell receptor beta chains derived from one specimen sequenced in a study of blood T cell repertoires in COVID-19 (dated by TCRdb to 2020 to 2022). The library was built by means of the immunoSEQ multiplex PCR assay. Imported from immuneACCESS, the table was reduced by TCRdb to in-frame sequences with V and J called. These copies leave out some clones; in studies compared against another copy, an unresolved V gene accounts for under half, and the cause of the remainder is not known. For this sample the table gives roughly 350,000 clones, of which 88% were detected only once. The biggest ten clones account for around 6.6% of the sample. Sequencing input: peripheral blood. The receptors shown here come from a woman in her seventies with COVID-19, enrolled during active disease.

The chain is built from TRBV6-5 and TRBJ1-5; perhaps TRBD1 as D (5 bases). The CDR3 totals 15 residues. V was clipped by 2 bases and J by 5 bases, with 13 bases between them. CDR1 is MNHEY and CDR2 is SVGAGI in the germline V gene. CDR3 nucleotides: TGTGCCAGCAGTTACGGGGCATTCGTCGATCAGCCCCAGCATTTT. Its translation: CASSYGAFVDQPQHF.

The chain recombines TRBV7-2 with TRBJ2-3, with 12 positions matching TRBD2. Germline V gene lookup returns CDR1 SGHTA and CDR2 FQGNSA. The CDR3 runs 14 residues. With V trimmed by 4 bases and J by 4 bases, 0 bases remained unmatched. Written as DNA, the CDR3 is TGTGCCAGCAGCTGGACTAGCGGGGCAGATACGCAGTATTTT. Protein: CASSWTSGADTQYF.

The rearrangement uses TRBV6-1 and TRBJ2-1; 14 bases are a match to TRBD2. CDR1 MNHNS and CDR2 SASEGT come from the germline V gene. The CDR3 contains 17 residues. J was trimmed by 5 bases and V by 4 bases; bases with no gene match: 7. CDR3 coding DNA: TGTGCCAGCAGTGGCCCCCTGACTAGCGGGGGGGACAATGAGCAGTTCTTC. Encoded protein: CASSGPLTSGGDNEQFF.

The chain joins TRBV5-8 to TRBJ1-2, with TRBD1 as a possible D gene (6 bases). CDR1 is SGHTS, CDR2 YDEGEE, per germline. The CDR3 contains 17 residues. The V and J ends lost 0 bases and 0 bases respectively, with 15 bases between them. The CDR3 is CASSLGIGGSSNYGYTF. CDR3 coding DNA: TGTGCCAGCAGCTTGGGAATTGGGGGCAGCTCTAACTATGGCTACACCTTC. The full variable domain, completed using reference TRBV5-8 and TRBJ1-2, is EAGVTQSPTHLIKTRGQQATLRCSPISGHTSVYWYQQALGLGLQFLLWYDEGEERNRGNFPPRFSGRQFPNYSSELNVNALELEDSALYLCASSLGIGGSSNYGYTFGSGTRLTVV.

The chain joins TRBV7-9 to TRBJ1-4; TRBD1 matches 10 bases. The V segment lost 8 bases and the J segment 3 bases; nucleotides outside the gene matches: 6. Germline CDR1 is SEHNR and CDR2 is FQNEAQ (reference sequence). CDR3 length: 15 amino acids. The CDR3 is CASGGTGVSNEKLFF. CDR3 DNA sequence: TGTGCCAGCGGTGGGACAGGGGTCTCTAATGAAAAACTGTTTTTT.

DNA of the CDR3: TGCGCCAGCAGCCAAGAAGACAGGCCAGGGGGAATAAACACTGAAGCTTTCTTT. It is translated as CASSQEDRPGGINTEAFF. V and J are TRBV4-3 and TRBJ1-1, with TRBD1 matching over 7 bases. Germline CDR1 and CDR2: LGHNA and YSLEER. CDR3 length equals 18 residues. J was trimmed by 2 bases and V by 0 bases; bases with no gene match: 12.

CDR3 DNA sequence: TGTGCCAGCAGCCAAGAGGGGCGGCGCCCCTACGAGCAGTACTTC. Translated, it gives CASSQEGRRPYEQYF. The rearrangement joins TRBV3-1 (or the pseudogene TRBV3-2) to TRBJ2-7; TRBD1 is a possible D gene (5 bases). The CDR3 extends over 15 amino acids. V lost 0 bases, J lost 2 bases, and 11 bases lay in between. Germline values: CDR1 LGHDT, CDR2 YNNKEL (reference sequence).

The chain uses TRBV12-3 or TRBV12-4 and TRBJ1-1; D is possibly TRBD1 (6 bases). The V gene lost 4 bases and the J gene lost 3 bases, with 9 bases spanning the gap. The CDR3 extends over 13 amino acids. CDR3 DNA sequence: TGTGCCAGCAGTTACAGGGTTGACACTGAAGCTTTCTTT. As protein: CASSYRVDTEAFF.

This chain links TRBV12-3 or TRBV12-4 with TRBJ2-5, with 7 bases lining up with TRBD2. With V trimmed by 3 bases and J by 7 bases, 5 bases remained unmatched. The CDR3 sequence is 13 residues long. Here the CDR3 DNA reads TGTGCCAGCAGTTTCGCGGGGGTCCGGACCCAGTACTTC. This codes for CASSFAGVRTQYF.

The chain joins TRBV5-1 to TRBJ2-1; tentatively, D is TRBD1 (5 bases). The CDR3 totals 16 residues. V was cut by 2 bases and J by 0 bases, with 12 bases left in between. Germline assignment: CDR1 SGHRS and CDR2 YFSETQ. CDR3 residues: CASSFEGVDSYNEQFF. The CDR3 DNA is TGCGCCAGCAGCTTTGAAGGGGTTGACTCCTACAATGAGCAGTTCTTC.

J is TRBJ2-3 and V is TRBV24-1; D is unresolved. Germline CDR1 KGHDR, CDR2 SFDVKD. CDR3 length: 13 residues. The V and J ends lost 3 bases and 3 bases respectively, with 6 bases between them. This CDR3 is CATSDPITDTQYF. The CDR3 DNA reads TGTGCCACCAGTGATCCTATTACAGATACGCAGTATTTT.

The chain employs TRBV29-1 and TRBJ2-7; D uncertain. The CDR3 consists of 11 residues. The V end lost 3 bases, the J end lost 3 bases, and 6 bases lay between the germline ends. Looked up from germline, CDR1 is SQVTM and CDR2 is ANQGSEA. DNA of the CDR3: TGCAGCGTTGATAACGGCTACGAGCAGTACTTC. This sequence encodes CSVDNGYEQYF.

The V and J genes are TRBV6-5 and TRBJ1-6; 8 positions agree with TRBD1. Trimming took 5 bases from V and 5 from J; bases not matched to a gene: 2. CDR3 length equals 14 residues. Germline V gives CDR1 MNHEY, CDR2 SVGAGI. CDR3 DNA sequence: TGTGCCAGCAGTCGGGACAGGAATAATTCACCCCTCCACTTT. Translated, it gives CASSRDRNNSPLHF.

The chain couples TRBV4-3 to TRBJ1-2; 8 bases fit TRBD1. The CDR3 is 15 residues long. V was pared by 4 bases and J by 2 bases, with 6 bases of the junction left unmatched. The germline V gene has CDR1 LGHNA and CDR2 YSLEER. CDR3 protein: CASSRPGQGNYGYTF. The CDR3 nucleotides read TGCGCCAGCAGCCGGCCTGGACAGGGAAACTATGGCTACACCTTC.

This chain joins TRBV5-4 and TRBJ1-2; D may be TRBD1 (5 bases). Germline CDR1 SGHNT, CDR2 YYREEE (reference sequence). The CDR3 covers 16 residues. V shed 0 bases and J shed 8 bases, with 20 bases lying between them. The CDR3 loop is CASSLDPDGGVWGYTF. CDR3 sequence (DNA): TGTGCCAGCAGCTTGGACCCCGACGGAGGGGTATGGGGCTACACCTTC.

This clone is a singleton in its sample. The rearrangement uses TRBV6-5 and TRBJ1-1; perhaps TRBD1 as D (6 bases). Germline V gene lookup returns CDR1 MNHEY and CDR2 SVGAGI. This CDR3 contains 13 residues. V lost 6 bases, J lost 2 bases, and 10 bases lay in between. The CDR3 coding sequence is TGTGCCAGCAGGATGGGACAAAACACTGAAGCTTTCTTT. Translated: CASRMGQNTEAFF.

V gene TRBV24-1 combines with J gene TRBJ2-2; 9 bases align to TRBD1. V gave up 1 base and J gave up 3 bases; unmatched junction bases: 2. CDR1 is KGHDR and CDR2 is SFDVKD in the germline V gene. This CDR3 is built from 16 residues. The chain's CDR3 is CATSDLRTGDTGELFF. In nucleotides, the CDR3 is TGTGCCACCAGTGATTTAAGGACAGGGGACACCGGGGAGCTGTTTTTT.

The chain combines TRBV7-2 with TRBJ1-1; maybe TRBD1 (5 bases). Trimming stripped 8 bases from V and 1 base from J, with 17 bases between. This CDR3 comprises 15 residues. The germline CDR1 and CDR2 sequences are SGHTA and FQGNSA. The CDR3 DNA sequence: TGTGCCAGCTCCGTTAGACAGTTAAGGAACACTGAAGCTTTCTTT. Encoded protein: CASSVRQLRNTEAFF.

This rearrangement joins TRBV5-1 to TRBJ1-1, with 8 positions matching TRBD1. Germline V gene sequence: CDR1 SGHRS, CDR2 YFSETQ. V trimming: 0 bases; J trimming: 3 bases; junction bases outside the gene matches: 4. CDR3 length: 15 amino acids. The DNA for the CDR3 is TGCGCCAGCAGCTTGGGGACAGGGTTGTACACTGAAGCTTTCTTT. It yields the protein CASSLGTGLYTEAFF.

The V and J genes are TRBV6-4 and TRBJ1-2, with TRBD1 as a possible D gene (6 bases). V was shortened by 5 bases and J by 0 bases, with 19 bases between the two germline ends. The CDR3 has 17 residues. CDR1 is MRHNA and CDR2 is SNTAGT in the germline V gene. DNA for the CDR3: TGTGCCAGCAGTCCATACGGACAGCTTAATACTAACTATGGCTACACCTTC. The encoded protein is CASSPYGQLNTNYGYTF.

The CDR3 here is CASSRGSMNTEAFF. CDR3 DNA sequence: TGTGCCAGCAGCCGAGGTTCCATGAACACTGAAGCTTTCTTT. The chain combines TRBV7-8 with TRBJ1-1, with no clear D. Per the germline V gene, CDR1 is SGHVS and CDR2 is FQNEAQ. The CDR3 has 14 amino acids. The V gene lost 5 bases and the J gene lost 0 bases, with 10 bases spanning the gap.

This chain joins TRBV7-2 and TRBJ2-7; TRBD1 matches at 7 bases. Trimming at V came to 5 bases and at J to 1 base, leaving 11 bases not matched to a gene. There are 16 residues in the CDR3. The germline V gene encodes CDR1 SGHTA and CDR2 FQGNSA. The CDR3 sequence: CASSPRQGSVSYEQYF. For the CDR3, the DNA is TGTGCCAGCAGCCCCCGACAGGGCTCCGTATCCTACGAGCAGTACTTC.

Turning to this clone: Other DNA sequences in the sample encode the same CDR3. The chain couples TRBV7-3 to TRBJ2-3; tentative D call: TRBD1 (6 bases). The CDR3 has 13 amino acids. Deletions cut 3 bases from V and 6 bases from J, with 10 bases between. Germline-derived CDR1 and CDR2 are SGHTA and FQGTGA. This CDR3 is CASSFRGEDTQYF. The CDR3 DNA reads TGTGCCAGCAGCTTCAGGGGTGAGGATACGCAGTATTTT. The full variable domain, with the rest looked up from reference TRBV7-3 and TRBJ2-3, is GAGVSQTPSNKVTEKGKYVELRCDPISGHTALYWYRQSLGQGPEFLIYFQGTGAADDSGLPNDRFFAVRPEGSVSTLKIQRTERGDSAVYLCASSFRGEDTQYFGPGTRLTVL.

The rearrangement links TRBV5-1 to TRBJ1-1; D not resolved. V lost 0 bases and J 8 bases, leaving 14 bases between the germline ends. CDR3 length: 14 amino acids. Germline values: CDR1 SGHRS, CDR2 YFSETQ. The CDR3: CASSLGRAREEAFF. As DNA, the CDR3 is TGCGCCAGCAGCTTGGGGCGGGCTCGAGAAGAAGCTTTCTTT.

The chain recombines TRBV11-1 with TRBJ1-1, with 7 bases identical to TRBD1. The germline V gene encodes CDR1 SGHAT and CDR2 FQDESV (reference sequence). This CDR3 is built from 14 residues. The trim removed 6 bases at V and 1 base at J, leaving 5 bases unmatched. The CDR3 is CASRWGQTNTEAFF. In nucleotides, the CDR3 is TGTGCCAGCAGATGGGGACAGACGAACACTGAAGCTTTCTTT.

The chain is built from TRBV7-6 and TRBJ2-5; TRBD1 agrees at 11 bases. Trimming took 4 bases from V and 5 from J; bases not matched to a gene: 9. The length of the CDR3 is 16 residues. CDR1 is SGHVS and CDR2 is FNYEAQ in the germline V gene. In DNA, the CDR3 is TGTGCCAGCAGCTCCCACCGGGACAGGGGGGGGGAGACCCAGTACTTC. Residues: CASSSHRDRGGETQYF.

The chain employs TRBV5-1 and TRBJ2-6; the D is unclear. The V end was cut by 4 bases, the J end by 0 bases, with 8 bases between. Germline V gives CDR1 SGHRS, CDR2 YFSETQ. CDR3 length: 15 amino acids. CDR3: CASSAISSGANVLTF. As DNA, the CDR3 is TGCGCCAGCAGCGCCATTAGCTCTGGGGCCAACGTCCTGACTTTC.